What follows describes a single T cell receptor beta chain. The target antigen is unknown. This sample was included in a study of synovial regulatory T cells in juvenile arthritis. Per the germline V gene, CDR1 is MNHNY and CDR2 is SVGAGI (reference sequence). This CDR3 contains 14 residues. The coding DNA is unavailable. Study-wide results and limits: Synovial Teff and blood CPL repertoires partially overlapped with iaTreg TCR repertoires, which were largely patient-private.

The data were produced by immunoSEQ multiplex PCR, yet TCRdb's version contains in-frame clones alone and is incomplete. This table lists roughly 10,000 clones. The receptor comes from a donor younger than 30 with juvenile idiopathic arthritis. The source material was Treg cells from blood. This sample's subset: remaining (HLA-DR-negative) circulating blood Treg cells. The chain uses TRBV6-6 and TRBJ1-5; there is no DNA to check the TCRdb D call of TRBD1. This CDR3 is CASRTPTDNQPQHF.